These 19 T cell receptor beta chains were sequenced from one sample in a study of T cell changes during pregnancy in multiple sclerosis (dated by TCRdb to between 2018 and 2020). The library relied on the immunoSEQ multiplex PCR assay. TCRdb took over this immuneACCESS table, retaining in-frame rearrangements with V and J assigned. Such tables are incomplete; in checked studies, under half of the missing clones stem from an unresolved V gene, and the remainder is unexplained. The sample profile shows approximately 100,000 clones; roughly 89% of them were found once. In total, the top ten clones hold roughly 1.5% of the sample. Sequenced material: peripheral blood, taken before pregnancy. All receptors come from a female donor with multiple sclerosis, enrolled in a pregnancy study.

CDR3 bases: TGTGCCAGCAGTCTCTTGGGGGACAGGGGTAATTCACCCCTCCACTTT. Translating gives CASSLLGDRGNSPLHF. The V gene is TRBV5-5, the J gene TRBJ1-6, with 10 bases lining up with TRBD1. With V trimmed by 5 bases and J by 6 bases, 8 bases remained unmatched. This CDR3 spans 16 amino acids. Looked up from germline, CDR1 is SGHKS and CDR2 is YYEKEE (reference sequence).

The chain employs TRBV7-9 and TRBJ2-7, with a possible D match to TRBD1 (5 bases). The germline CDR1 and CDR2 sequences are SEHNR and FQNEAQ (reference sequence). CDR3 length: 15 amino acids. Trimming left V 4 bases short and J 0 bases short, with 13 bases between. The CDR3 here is CASSYTTGNSYEQYF. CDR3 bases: TGTGCCAGCAGCTATACCACAGGAAACTCCTACGAGCAGTACTTC.

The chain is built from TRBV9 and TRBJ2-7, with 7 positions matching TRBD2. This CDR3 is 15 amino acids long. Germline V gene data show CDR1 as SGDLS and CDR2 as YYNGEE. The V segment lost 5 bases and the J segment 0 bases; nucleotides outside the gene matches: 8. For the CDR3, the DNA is TGTGCCAGCAGTCGGAGGGAGGGTACCTCCTACGAGCAGTACTTC. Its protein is CASSRREGTSYEQYF.

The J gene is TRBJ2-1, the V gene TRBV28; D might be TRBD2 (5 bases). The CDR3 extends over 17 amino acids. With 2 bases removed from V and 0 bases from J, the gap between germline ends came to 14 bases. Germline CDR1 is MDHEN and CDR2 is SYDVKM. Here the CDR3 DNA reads TGTGCCAGCAGTTTAGTGAGGGAATCAAGCTCCTACAATGAGCAGTTCTTC. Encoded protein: CASSLVRESSSYNEQFF.

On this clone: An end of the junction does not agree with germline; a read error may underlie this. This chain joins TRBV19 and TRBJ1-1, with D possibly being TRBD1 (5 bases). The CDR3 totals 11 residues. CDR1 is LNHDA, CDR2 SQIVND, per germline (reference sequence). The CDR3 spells CASSQRGQSLF. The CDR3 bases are TGTGCCAGTAGCCAGAGAGGACAATCCCTTTTT. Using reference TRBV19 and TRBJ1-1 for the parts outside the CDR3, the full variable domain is DGGITQSPKYLFRKEGQNVTLSCEQNLNHDAMYWYRQDPGQGLRLIYYSQIVNDFQKGDIAEGYSVSREKKESFPLTVTSAQKNPTAFYLCASSQRGQSLFGQGTRLTVV.

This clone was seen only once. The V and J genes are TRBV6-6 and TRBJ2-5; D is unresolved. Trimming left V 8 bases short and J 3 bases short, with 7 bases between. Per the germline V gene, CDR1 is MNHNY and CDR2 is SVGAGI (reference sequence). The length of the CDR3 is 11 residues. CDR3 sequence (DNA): TGTGCCAGCCGCCTAGAAGAGACCCAGTACTTC. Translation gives CASRLEETQYF.

DNA of the CDR3: TGTGCCAGCAGTCCCCCAGCGGGGGGAGCAGATACGCAGTATTTT. Protein: CASSPPAGGADTQYF. The rearrangement links TRBV28 to TRBJ2-3; 9 bases align to TRBD2. CDR1 MDHEN and CDR2 SYDVKM come from the germline V gene. This CDR3 comprises 15 residues. Unmatched junction bases numbered 7, after V lost 5 bases and J lost 4 bases.

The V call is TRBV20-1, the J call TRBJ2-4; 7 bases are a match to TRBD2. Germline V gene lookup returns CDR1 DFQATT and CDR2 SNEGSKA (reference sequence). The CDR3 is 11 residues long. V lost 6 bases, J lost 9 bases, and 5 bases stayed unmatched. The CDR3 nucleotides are TGCAGTGCAAGGACTAGTACCATTCAGTACTTC. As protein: CSARTSTIQYF.

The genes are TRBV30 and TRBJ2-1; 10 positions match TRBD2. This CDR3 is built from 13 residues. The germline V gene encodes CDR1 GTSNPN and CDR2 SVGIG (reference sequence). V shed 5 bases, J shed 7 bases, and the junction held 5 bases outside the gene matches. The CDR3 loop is CAWYSSGRNEQFF. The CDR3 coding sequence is TGTGCCTGGTATAGTAGCGGGAGGAATGAGCAGTTCTTC. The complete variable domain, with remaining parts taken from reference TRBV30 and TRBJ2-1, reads SQTIHQWPATLVQPVGSPLSLECTVEGTSNPNLYWYRQAAGRGLQLLFYSVGIGQISSEVPQNLSASRPQDRQFILSSKKLLLSDSGFYLCAWYSSGRNEQFFGPGTRLTVL.

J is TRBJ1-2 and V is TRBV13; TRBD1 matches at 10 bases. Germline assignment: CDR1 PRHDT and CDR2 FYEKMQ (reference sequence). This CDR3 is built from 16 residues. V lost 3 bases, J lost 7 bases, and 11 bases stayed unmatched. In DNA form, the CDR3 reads TGTGCCAGCAGCTTCACCGTGGACAGGGGGGTAGGTGGCTACACCTTC. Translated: CASSFTVDRGVGGYTF.

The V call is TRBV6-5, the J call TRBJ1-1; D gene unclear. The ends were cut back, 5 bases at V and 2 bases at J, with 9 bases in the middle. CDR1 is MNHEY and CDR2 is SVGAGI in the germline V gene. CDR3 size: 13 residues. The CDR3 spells CASSSTVNTEAFF. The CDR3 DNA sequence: TGTGCCAGCAGTAGTACGGTTAACACTGAAGCTTTCTTT.

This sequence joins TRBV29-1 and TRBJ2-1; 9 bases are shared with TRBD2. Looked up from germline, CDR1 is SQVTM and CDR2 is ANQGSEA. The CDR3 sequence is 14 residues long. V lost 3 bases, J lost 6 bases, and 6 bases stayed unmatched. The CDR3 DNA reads TGCAGCGTTGAGCGGGGGGGAGGCAGCAATGAGCAGTTCTTC. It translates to CSVERGGGSNEQFF.

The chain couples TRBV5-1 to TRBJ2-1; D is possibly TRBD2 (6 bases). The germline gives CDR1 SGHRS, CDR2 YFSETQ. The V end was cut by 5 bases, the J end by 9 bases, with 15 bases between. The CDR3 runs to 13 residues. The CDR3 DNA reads TGCGCCAGCAGACCGATAGCGGATTTTGAGCAGTTCTTC. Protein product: CASRPIADFEQFF.

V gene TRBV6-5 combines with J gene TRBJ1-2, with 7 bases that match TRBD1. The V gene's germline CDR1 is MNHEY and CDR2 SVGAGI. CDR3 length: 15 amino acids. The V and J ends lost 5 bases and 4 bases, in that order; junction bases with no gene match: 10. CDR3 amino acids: CASSRKGQIFYGYTF. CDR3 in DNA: TGTGCCAGCAGTAGGAAGGGACAGATCTTCTATGGCTACACCTTC.

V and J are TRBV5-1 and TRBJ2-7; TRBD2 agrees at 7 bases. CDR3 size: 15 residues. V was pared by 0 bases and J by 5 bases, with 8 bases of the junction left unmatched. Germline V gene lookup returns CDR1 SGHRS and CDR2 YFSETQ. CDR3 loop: CASSLVAGDLNEQYF. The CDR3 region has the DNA TGCGCCAGCAGCTTGGTCGCGGGAGATCTCAACGAGCAGTACTTC.

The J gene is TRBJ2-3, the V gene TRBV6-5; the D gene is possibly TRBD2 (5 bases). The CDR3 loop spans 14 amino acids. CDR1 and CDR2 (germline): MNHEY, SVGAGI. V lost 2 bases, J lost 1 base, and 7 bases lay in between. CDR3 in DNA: TGTGCCAGCAGTTACGAGGGTCGCACAGATACGCAGTATTTT. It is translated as CASSYEGRTDTQYF.

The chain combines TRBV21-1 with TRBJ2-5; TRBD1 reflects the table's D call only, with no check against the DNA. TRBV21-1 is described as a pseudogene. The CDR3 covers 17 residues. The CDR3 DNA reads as TGTGCCAGCAGCAAACCTCGTCCAGGGAACCTACAAGAGACCCAGTACTTC. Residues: CASSKPRPGNLQETQYF.

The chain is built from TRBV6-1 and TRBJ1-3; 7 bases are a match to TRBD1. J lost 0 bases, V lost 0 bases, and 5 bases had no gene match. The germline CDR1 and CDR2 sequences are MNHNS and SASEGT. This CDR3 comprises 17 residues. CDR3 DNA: TGTGCCAGCAGTGAAGCGCCGGGACAGTCCTCTGGAAACACCATATATTTT. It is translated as CASSEAPGQSSGNTIYF.

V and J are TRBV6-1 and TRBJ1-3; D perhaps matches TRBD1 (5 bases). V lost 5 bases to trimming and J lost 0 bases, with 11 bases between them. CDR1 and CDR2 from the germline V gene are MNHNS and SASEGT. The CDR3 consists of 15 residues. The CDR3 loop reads CASSTEQASGNTIYF. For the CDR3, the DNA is TGTGCCAGCAGTACTGAACAGGCCTCTGGAAACACCATATATTTT.